The 21 T cell receptor beta chains in this list originate from one sample, sequenced in a study of cytomegalovirus exposure and HLA in healthy donors. Both 60 Vbeta primers and 13 Jbeta primers went into the PCR. Libraries were prepared by immunoSEQ multiplex PCR; TCRdb keeps only in-frame clonotypes and omits some of them. The sample lists 100,000 to 150,000 clones; 60% to 85% were seen once. The sample consisted of PBMCs. These receptors were taken from a woman in her thirties or forties in good health and CMV-seronegative.

This chain links TRBV6-5 with TRBJ2-7, with D tentatively TRBD1 (5 bases). Deletions cut 5 bases from V and 5 bases from J, with 13 bases between. The germline CDR1 and CDR2 sequences are MNHEY and SVGAGI. This CDR3 has 13 residues. The CDR3 is CASSPQGMNEQYF. For the CDR3, the DNA is TGTGCCAGCAGTCCTCAGGGAATGAACGAGCAGTACTTC.

The rearrangement links TRBV27 to TRBJ2-7; 8 positions agree with TRBD2. The germline V gene has CDR1 MNHEY and CDR2 SMNVEV (reference sequence). Trimming removed 6 bases from V and 1 base from J; junction bases left unmatched: 11. CDR3 length equals 16 residues. CDR3 residues: CASSPTSGDVSYEQYF. As DNA, the CDR3 is TGTGCCAGCAGCCCTACTAGCGGCGATGTTTCCTACGAGCAGTACTTC.

The chain employs TRBV28 and TRBJ1-1; D gene unclear. CDR3 length equals 14 residues. The ends were cut back, 7 bases at V and 3 bases at J, with 15 bases in the middle. In germline, CDR1 is MDHEN, CDR2 SYDVKM. CDR3 sequence (DNA): TGTGCCAGCATTCCACACTCTGACTACACTGAAGCTTTCTTT. This translates into CASIPHSDYTEAFF.

V gene TRBV18 combines with J gene TRBJ2-4; 11 nucleotides align to TRBD2. The germline V gene has CDR1 KGHSH and CDR2 LQKENI. The trim removed 3 bases at V and 9 bases at J, leaving 4 bases unmatched. The CDR3 has 14 residues. In DNA, the CDR3 is TGTGCCAGCTCACCTACTAGCGGGAGTGTCATTCAGTACTTC. Translating it yields CASSPTSGSVIQYF.

The rearrangement uses TRBV21-1 and TRBJ1-2; no DNA check was done on the table's D call, TRBD1. TRBV21-1 constitutes a pseudogene. The CDR3 has 17 residues. CDR3 sequence (DNA): TGTGCCAGCAGCAAACGGCAGGGGAGACCTTTTAACTATGGCTACACCTTC. Translating gives CASSKRQGRPFNYGYTF.

This chain links TRBV11-2 with TRBJ2-1; 14 bases agree with TRBD2. The germline gives CDR1 SGHAT, CDR2 FQNNGV. This CDR3 spans 16 amino acids. The V segment lost 1 base and the J segment 9 bases; nucleotides outside the gene matches: 5. The CDR3 DNA reads as TGTGCCAGCAGCTTAGGGGGACTAGCGGGAGTAAGTGAGCAGTTCTTC. This encodes CASSLGGLAGVSEQFF.

This clone was observed a handful of times. The gene calls are TRBV19 and TRBJ1-3, with 8 bases aligning to TRBD1. CDR3 length: 16 amino acids. The germline V gene encodes CDR1 LNHDA and CDR2 SQIVND (reference sequence). V lost 5 bases and J lost 2; bases outside the gene matches: 8. The CDR3 region has the DNA TGTGCCAGTAGTGTCTTCGCAGGGGGCCCTGGAAACACCATATATTTT. Translation: CASSVFAGGPGNTIYF.

The chain has TRBV5-1 and TRBJ2-1, with 8 bases that match TRBD2. The germline CDR1 and CDR2 sequences are SGHRS and YFSETQ. The CDR3 runs 17 residues. V dropped 2 bases and J dropped 5; count of bases not matched to a gene: 12. The CDR3: CASSLGTSVWPDNEQFF. As DNA, the CDR3 is TGCGCCAGCAGCTTAGGGACTAGTGTGTGGCCCGACAATGAGCAGTTCTTC. The whole variable domain, filled in from reference TRBV5-1 and TRBJ2-1, reads KAGVTQTPRYLIKTRGQQVTLSCSPISGHRSVSWYQQTPGQGLQFLFEYFSETQRNKGNFPGRFSGRQFSNSRSEMNVSTLELGDSALYLCASSLGTSVWPDNEQFFGPGTRLTVL.

This chain uses TRBV5-6 with TRBJ2-1, with D tentatively TRBD2 (5 bases). CDR3 size: 17 residues. Germline assignment: CDR1 SGHDT and CDR2 YYEEEE. With 0 bases removed from V and 7 bases from J, the gap between germline ends came to 20 bases. In DNA form, the CDR3 reads TGTGCCAGCAGCTTGGATGGAGGACCCACTCGGTTTAATGAGCAGTTCTTC. Translated, it gives CASSLDGGPTRFNEQFF.

The rearrangement joins TRBV7-9 to TRBJ2-3; D is possibly TRBD1 (5 bases). CDR1 is SEHNR and CDR2 is FQNEAQ in the germline V gene (reference sequence). The CDR3 totals 15 residues. The ends were cut back, 2 bases at V and 3 bases at J, with 12 bases in the middle. This chain's CDR3 is CASSLQGVGTDTQYF. The DNA of the CDR3 is TGTGCCAGCAGCTTACAAGGGGTAGGGACAGATACGCAGTATTTT.

The genes are TRBV2 and TRBJ1-1; D remains unclear. Germline assignment: CDR1 SNHLY and CDR2 FYNNEI. The length of the CDR3 is 14 residues. Trimming shortened V by 5 bases and J by 3 bases, and 13 bases separated the two germline ends. For the CDR3, the DNA is TGTGCCAGCAGTATCCACATCTTGTACACTGAAGCTTTCTTT. It encodes CASSIHILYTEAFF.

This clone was observed a few times. This chain joins TRBV28 and TRBJ2-1, with D possibly TRBD1 on 5 matching bases. The V end was cut by 4 bases, the J end by 1 base, with 20 bases between. CDR1 is MDHEN and CDR2 is SYDVKM in the germline V gene. The CDR3 runs to 18 residues. CDR3 in amino acids: CASSSSPGSTKSYNEQFF. In DNA, the CDR3 is TGTGCCAGCAGTTCTTCCCCAGGGTCAACAAAGTCCTACAATGAGCAGTTCTTC.

CDR3 residues: CASSPRFAGANTEAFF. DNA for the CDR3: TGTGCCAGCTCACCACGTTTTGCAGGCGCGAACACTGAAGCTTTCTTT. The V and J genes are TRBV18 and TRBJ1-1; no clear D gene. The CDR3 runs 16 residues. Trimming took off 1 base at V and 1 base at J, with 13 bases between the two ends. Germline assignment: CDR1 KGHSH and CDR2 LQKENI.

Details on this clone: This CDR3 is also generated by other DNA sequences in the sample. CDR3 region: CASSPWTGYNEQFF. CDR3 in DNA: TGTGCCAGCAGCCCCTGGACAGGGTACAATGAGCAGTTCTTC. The J gene is TRBJ2-1, the V gene TRBV7-9; 8 nucleotides line up with TRBD1. Trimming removed 5 bases from V and 4 bases from J; junction bases left unmatched: 4. The germline gives CDR1 SEHNR, CDR2 FQNEAQ (reference sequence). CDR3 length equals 14 residues.

This rearrangement joins TRBV27 to TRBJ1-1; no reliable D call. Germline-derived CDR1 and CDR2 are MNHEY and SMNVEV (reference sequence). V lost 2 bases and J 5 bases, leaving 9 bases between the germline ends. CDR3 size: 13 residues. The CDR3 DNA reads TGTGCCAGCAGTTTAGGACGGGAAACTGAAGCTTTCTTT. This encodes CASSLGRETEAFF.

This chain links TRBV5-1 with TRBJ1-5, with D unresolved. With 4 bases removed from V and 0 bases from J, the gap between germline ends came to 17 bases. The CDR3 runs 17 residues. Germline-derived CDR1 and CDR2 are SGHRS and YFSETQ. The CDR3 nucleotides are TGCGCCAGCAGCCTACCCACGAGGAGAGGTAGCAATCAGCCCCAGCATTTT. Translating it yields CASSLPTRRGSNQPQHF. Complete variable domain (other parts from reference TRBV5-1 and TRBJ1-5): KAGVTQTPRYLIKTRGQQVTLSCSPISGHRSVSWYQQTPGQGLQFLFEYFSETQRNKGNFPGRFSGRQFSNSRSEMNVSTLELGDSALYLCASSLPTRRGSNQPQHFGDGTRLSIL.

The chain uses TRBV6-1 and TRBJ2-7, with D hard to call. The germline V gene encodes CDR1 MNHNS and CDR2 SASEGT. The length of the CDR3 is 13 residues. The V gene lost 0 bases and the J gene lost 5 bases, with 8 bases spanning the gap. Here the CDR3 reads CASSEAPGNEQYF. In DNA, the CDR3 is TGTGCCAGCAGTGAAGCGCCCGGTAACGAGCAGTACTTC.

V gene TRBV27 combines with J gene TRBJ2-2; perhaps TRBD1 as D (5 bases). There are 16 residues in the CDR3. Deletions cut 8 bases from V and 4 bases from J, with 20 bases between. Germline V gene data show CDR1 as MNHEY and CDR2 as SMNVEV (reference sequence). In DNA form, the CDR3 reads TGTGCCAGCCCCCTGCCCGCGGTACAGGCCACCGGGGAGCTGTTTTTT. This codes for CASPLPAVQATGELFF.

The V and J genes are TRBV9 and TRBJ2-5; 8 positions match TRBD1. The J call may be incorrect, as the DNA end agrees better with TRBJ2-7. This CDR3 contains 16 residues. Germline lookup yields CDR1 SGDLS and CDR2 YYNGEE. CDR3: CASSVGQGAKGDEQYF. The CDR3 DNA follows: TGTGCCAGCAGCGTCGGGCAGGGGGCTAAAGGGGACGAGCAGTACTTC.

J is TRBJ2-1 and V is TRBV6-6; D is unclear. This CDR3 contains 15 residues. The V end was cut by 11 bases, the J end by 2 bases, with 19 bases between. Germline loops: CDR1 MNHNY, CDR2 SVGAGI (reference sequence). DNA for the CDR3: TGTGCCGGAACTCTAGAATTTTCCCCCTACAATGAGCAGTTCTTC. Its protein is CAGTLEFSPYNEQFF.

The V and J genes are TRBV11-2 and TRBJ2-5; D remains ambiguous. V lost 5 bases, J lost 6 bases, and 16 bases lay in between. The CDR3 is made up of 14 amino acids. Germline V gives CDR1 SGHAT, CDR2 FQNNGV. The CDR3 DNA is TGTGCCAGCAGCCGCCGGGTTGCGGTGAAGACCCAGTACTTC. It codes for CASSRRVAVKTQYF.